One sample yielded the 24 T cell receptor beta chains listed below, sequenced in a study of cytomegalovirus exposure and HLA in healthy donors. Method: immunoSEQ multiplex PCR; TCRdb's copy keeps in-frame clones and lacks some. The sample lists 150,000 to 170,000 clones, approximately 86% occurring once. Source material: PBMCs. The receptors were gathered from a man aged 18-30 years in good health and CMV-seropositive.

This clone has ten or more counts. The rearrangement uses TRBV6-4 and TRBJ2-2, with TRBD1 matching 7 bases. The V segment lost 6 bases and the J segment 5 bases; nucleotides outside the gene matches: 15. CDR3 length: 17 residues. In germline, CDR1 is MRHNA, CDR2 SNTAGT. The DNA for the CDR3 is TGTGCCAGCAGCCCCTCCTCGACAGGGTCTGAGACCGGGGAGCTGTTTTTT. This sequence encodes CASSPSSTGSETGELFF.

The rearrangement links TRBV11-2 to TRBJ2-5; D possibly corresponds to TRBD1 (6 bases). The CDR3 sequence is 14 residues long. The V gene's germline CDR1 is SGHAT and CDR2 FQNNGV. V was shortened by 5 bases and J by 1 base, with 11 bases between the two germline ends. The CDR3 DNA follows: TGTGCCAGCAGCAGACAGGTTTCCCAAGAGACCCAGTACTTC. The encoded protein is CASSRQVSQETQYF.

In its sample, this clone was seen a few times. The same CDR3 arises from other DNA sequences in this sample as well. The rearrangement links TRBV18 to TRBJ2-2; D is perhaps TRBD2 (6 bases). The CDR3 covers 15 residues. Germline CDR1 is KGHSH and CDR2 is LQKENI. Trimming cost V 3 bases and J 0 bases, with 8 bases left between them. The CDR3 bases are TGTGCCAGCTCACCGGGACTGTCGAACACCGGGGAGCTGTTTTTT. Its translation: CASSPGLSNTGELFF.

The chain recombines TRBV9 with TRBJ2-7, with a weak D call TRBD2 (6 bases). The CDR3 runs 15 residues. With 4 bases removed from V and 0 bases from J, the gap between germline ends came to 14 bases. CDR1 and CDR2 from the germline V gene are SGDLS and YYNGEE. The CDR3 here is CASSPAGGTSYEQYF. The CDR3 coding sequence is TGTGCCAGCAGCCCTGCGGGCGGGACCTCCTACGAGCAGTACTTC.

The CDR3 here is CASIEAGGPGETQYF. DNA of the CDR3: TGTGCCAGCATCGAAGCGGGAGGGCCCGGGGAGACCCAGTACTTC. This chain links TRBV6-6 with TRBJ2-5; 10 bases are a match to TRBD2. The germline gives CDR1 MNHNY, CDR2 SVGAGI (reference sequence). The CDR3 is 15 residues long. The V and J ends lost 7 bases and 5 bases, in that order; junction bases with no gene match: 10.

J is TRBJ2-7 and V is TRBV6-4, with D hard to call. Between the trimmed V and J ends, which lost 11 bases and 0 bases, there was a span of 5 bases. CDR3 length: 10 amino acids. CDR1 MRHNA and CDR2 SNTAGT come from the germline V gene. CDR3 coding DNA: TGTGCCCGAGCCTCCTACGAGCAGTACTTC. It is translated as CARASYEQYF.

The rearrangement links TRBV30 to TRBJ2-3; D gene unclear. The germline V gene has CDR1 GTSNPN and CDR2 SVGIG (reference sequence). Trimming shortened V by 1 base and J by 0 bases, and 8 bases separated the two germline ends. This CDR3 contains 14 residues. CDR3 loop: CAWSASLSTDTQYF. CDR3 bases: TGTGCCTGGAGTGCCTCACTTAGCACAGATACGCAGTATTTT.

The J gene is TRBJ2-5, the V gene TRBV11-2, with no clear D. Trimming took 5 bases from V and 3 from J, leaving 13 bases between them. Germline CDR1 is SGHAT and CDR2 is FQNNGV. The CDR3 length is 14 residues. The CDR3 reads CASSMTRIEETQYF. The CDR3 bases are TGTGCCAGCAGCATGACTCGTATAGAAGAGACCCAGTACTTC.

This clone was seen a few times. V and J are TRBV15 and TRBJ2-1; tentative D call: TRBD2 (6 bases). Trimming removed 0 bases from V and 7 bases from J, with 13 bases in between. Germline values: CDR1 LNHNV, CDR2 YYDKDF (reference sequence). The CDR3 runs to 15 residues. In nucleotides, the CDR3 is TGTGCCACCAGCAGAGAGGCGGCGGGGCCGAATGAGCAGTTCTTC. This translates into CATSREAAGPNEQFF. Looking up the rest from reference TRBV15 and TRBJ2-1 gives the full variable domain: DAMVIQNPRYQVTQFGKPVTLSCSQTLNHNVMYWYQQKSSQAPKLLFHYYDKDFNNEADTPDNFQSRRPNTSFCFLDIRSPGLGDTAMYLCATSREAAGPNEQFFGPGTRLTVL.

The sample holds one count of this clone. The CDR3 is CASSPRPGGGREKLFF. In nucleotides, the CDR3 is TGTGCCAGCAGCCCCCGTCCGGGAGGGGGGCGTGAAAAACTGTTTTTT. This rearrangement joins TRBV11-2 to TRBJ1-4; D is possibly TRBD1 (6 bases). Looked up from germline, CDR1 is SGHAT and CDR2 is FQNNGV. This CDR3 region has 16 residues. Trimming left V 5 bases short and J 7 bases short, with 20 bases between.

V and J are TRBV5-6 and TRBJ1-1, with D unresolved. The CDR3 runs 13 residues. The V gene lost 5 bases and the J gene lost 0 bases, with 8 bases spanning the gap. The germline V gene encodes CDR1 SGHDT and CDR2 YYEEEE. CDR3 sequence reads: CASRRDMNTEAFF. The DNA of the CDR3 is TGTGCCAGCAGGCGGGATATGAACACTGAAGCTTTCTTT.

This chain links TRBV27 with TRBJ2-7; D is undetermined. The germline V and J ends were trimmed by 0 bases and 4 bases, with 10 bases remaining between them. Germline V CDR1 and CDR2: MNHEY, SMNVEV (reference sequence). The CDR3 is made up of 14 amino acids. CDR3 residues: CASSLSIEDYEQYF. DNA of the CDR3: TGTGCCAGCAGTTTATCAATTGAGGATTACGAGCAGTACTTC.

The V gene is TRBV15, the J gene TRBJ1-1; maybe TRBD1 (6 bases). Germline assignment: CDR1 LNHNV and CDR2 YYDKDF (reference sequence). The ends were cut back, 3 bases at V and 5 bases at J, with 13 bases in the middle. The CDR3 is 14 residues long. The chain's CDR3 is CATSSLGALTEAFF. DNA for the CDR3: TGTGCCACCAGCAGCCTGGGGGCCTTGACTGAAGCTTTCTTT.

The chain recombines TRBV4-3 with TRBJ2-1; 7 bases line up with TRBD1. The CDR3 is 13 amino acids. CDR1 LGHNA and CDR2 YSLEER come from the germline V gene. V gave up 0 bases and J gave up 7 bases; unmatched junction bases: 0. The CDR3, as DNA: TGCGCCAGCAGCCAAGAACAGGGGAATGAGCAGTTCTTC. Translating it yields CASSQEQGNEQFF.

The rearrangement joins TRBV5-1 to TRBJ2-1, with D perhaps matching TRBD2 (6 bases). Germline lookup yields CDR1 SGHRS and CDR2 YFSETQ. The germline V and J ends were trimmed by 3 bases and 5 bases, with 15 bases remaining between them. CDR3 length: 15 amino acids. The CDR3 protein is CASSYLSGGDNEQFF. In nucleotides, the CDR3 is TGCGCCAGCAGCTACCTCTCGGGCGGGGACAATGAGCAGTTCTTC.

The chain couples TRBV5-4 to TRBJ2-2, with 11 bases that match TRBD2. The CDR3 spans 16 residues. Trimming took 4 bases from V and 2 from J; bases not matched to a gene: 4. Germline loops: CDR1 SGHNT, CDR2 YYREEE (reference sequence). In DNA, the CDR3 is TGTGCCAGCAGCCCGGGACTAGCGGTCAACACCGGGGAGCTGTTTTTT. Translation gives CASSPGLAVNTGELFF.

This chain links TRBV18 with TRBJ2-1; 8 nucleotides line up with TRBD2. V dropped 6 bases and J dropped 2; count of bases not matched to a gene: 6. The CDR3 is made up of 15 amino acids. Germline V gives CDR1 KGHSH, CDR2 LQKENI. CDR3 DNA: TGTGCCAGCTCGCGACGGGGGGGCCCCTACAATGAGCAGTTCTTC. This translates into CASSRRGGPYNEQFF.

This clone was observed a single time. The chain combines TRBV2 with TRBJ1-1, with D unclear. The CDR3 covers 14 residues. From germline, CDR1 is SNHLY and CDR2 FYNNEI. Deletions cut 7 bases from V and 4 bases from J, with 16 bases between. The CDR3 loop reads CASKGEGMITEAFF. CDR3 nucleotide sequence: TGTGCCAGCAAGGGCGAGGGAATGATCACTGAAGCTTTCTTT.

The chain uses TRBV19 and TRBJ1-6; D not resolved. V was clipped by 4 bases and J by 9 bases, with 16 bases between them. The germline V gene has CDR1 LNHDA and CDR2 SQIVND (reference sequence). The CDR3 sequence is 15 residues long. The CDR3 DNA reads TGTGCCAGTAGTAGGGGAGCTAATCGGGGTTCACCCCTCCACTTT. This translates into CASSRGANRGSPLHF.

Details on this clone: One junction end disagrees with the germline gene, perhaps due to a read error. V gene TRBV9 combines with J gene TRBJ1-2, with D possibly being TRBD1 (5 bases). Germline V gene data show CDR1 as SGDLS and CDR2 as YYNGEE. The CDR3 covers 16 residues. CDR3 in amino acids: CTSRPSGGSLNYGYTF. Written as DNA, the CDR3 is TGTACCAGCAGACCAAGTGGGGGGTCCCTTAACTATGGCTACACCTTC.

V usage is TRBV7-2 and J usage is TRBJ2-3; 8 nucleotides agree with TRBD1. Germline V CDR1 and CDR2: SGHTA, FQGNSA. The CDR3 is made up of 13 amino acids. J lost 2 bases, V lost 6 bases, and 1 base had no gene match. The CDR3 DNA reads TGTGCCAGCAGGCAGGGGGCCACAGATACGCAGTATTTT. This encodes CASRQGATDTQYF.

This rearrangement joins TRBV7-2 to TRBJ1-2; D is unresolved. Germline V lookup: CDR1 SGHTA, CDR2 FQGNSA. Trimming took 2 bases from V and 0 from J, leaving 7 bases between them. The CDR3 runs to 14 residues. CDR3 nucleotide sequence: TGTGCCAGCAGCTTATCCGGGGCTAACTATGGCTACACCTTC. This translates into CASSLSGANYGYTF.

The gene calls are TRBV27 and TRBJ2-1; D is possibly TRBD1 (6 bases). CDR1 is MNHEY and CDR2 is SMNVEV in the germline V gene (reference sequence). The CDR3 is 18 amino acids. The ends were cut back, 2 bases at V and 5 bases at J, with 22 bases in the middle. The CDR3 is CASSLILSGTRPHNEQFF. CDR3 bases: TGTGCCAGCAGTTTAATACTAAGTGGGACACGTCCACACAATGAGCAGTTCTTC.

The V and J genes are TRBV2 and TRBJ1-1, with D maybe TRBD1 (5 bases). The CDR3 is 14 residues long. Trimming stripped 5 bases from V and 1 base from J, with 11 bases between. Germline-derived CDR1 and CDR2 are SNHLY and FYNNEI. The CDR3: CASSPGLQNTEAFF. The CDR3 DNA follows: TGTGCCAGCAGTCCAGGGCTTCAGAACACTGAAGCTTTCTTT.